Presented here are 27 T cell receptor beta chains from one specimen sequenced in a study of blood T cell repertoires in COVID-19. Produced via immunoSEQ multiplex PCR; TCRdb's table is partial and in-frame only. The profile shows 95,000 to 150,000 clones, approximately 90% of them singletons. The specimen sequenced was peripheral blood. These receptors all come from a middle-aged man with acute or convalescent COVID-19.

The chain employs TRBV6-5 and TRBJ1-2; D unclear. The V end was cut by 7 bases, the J end by 4 bases, with 13 bases between. The CDR3 contains 13 residues. The germline V gene has CDR1 MNHEY and CDR2 SVGAGI. CDR3 in amino acids: CASMPDGLYGYTF. The CDR3 nucleotides are TGTGCCAGCATGCCCGACGGACTCTATGGCTACACCTTC.

In this sample, this clone turned up once. The chain joins TRBV13 to TRBJ2-7; a weak D match, TRBD2 (6 bases). V lost 1 base and J lost 0, with 7 bases in between. Germline CDR1 reads PRHDT; CDR2 reads FYEKMQ (reference sequence). This CDR3 spans 14 amino acids. Here the CDR3 DNA reads TGTGCCAGCAGCTTAGTGACTAGCTCCTACGAGCAGTACTTC. Translating gives CASSLVTSSYEQYF.

V is TRBV19 and J is TRBJ1-2; TRBD1 matches at 9 bases. CDR1 and CDR2 from the germline V gene are LNHDA and SQIVND (reference sequence). CDR3 length: 15 amino acids. V lost 5 bases to trimming and J lost 2 bases; unmatched junction nucleotides: 6. CDR3 region: CASSPRQGGNYGYTF. In DNA, the CDR3 is TGTGCCAGTAGTCCCCGACAGGGGGGGAACTATGGCTACACCTTC.

The chain employs TRBV3-1 (or the pseudogene TRBV3-2) and TRBJ2-7; 13 bases are a match to TRBD2. Germline-derived CDR1 and CDR2 are LGHDT and YNNKEL (reference sequence). The CDR3 covers 15 residues. V lost 4 bases, J lost 6 bases, and 6 bases stayed unmatched. In DNA, the CDR3 is TGTGCCAGCAGCCGTCGGACTAGCGGGGGTATCGAGCAGTACTTC. Amino acid sequence: CASSRRTSGGIEQYF.

The J gene is TRBJ2-3, the V gene TRBV27; 8 bases align to TRBD2. Germline CDR1 MNHEY, CDR2 SMNVEV (reference sequence). After removal of 4 bases from V and 3 bases from J, the junction contained 9 bases not matched to a gene. The CDR3 loop spans 16 amino acids. Written as DNA, the CDR3 is TGTGCCAGCAGTTCCGACCCGGGGGGGAAGACAGATACGCAGTATTTT. Protein sequence: CASSSDPGGKTDTQYF.

The chain uses TRBV12-5 and TRBJ1-1, with 11 bases lining up with TRBD1. The V gene end was trimmed by 1 base and the J gene end by 3 bases; junction bases not matched to a gene: 1. The CDR3 has 15 residues. Germline loops: CDR1 LGHNT, CDR2 FRNRAP. This chain's CDR3 is CASGLGTGGDTEAFF. In DNA, the CDR3 is TGTGCTAGTGGTTTGGGGACAGGGGGCGACACTGAAGCTTTCTTT.

DNA of the CDR3: TGTGCCAGCAGTTACCCACAAGTTTCGGGAGAGACCCAGTACTTC. This codes for CASSYPQVSGETQYF. The chain recombines TRBV6-5 with TRBJ2-5, with D unresolved. The germline gives CDR1 MNHEY, CDR2 SVGAGI. The CDR3 totals 15 residues. Trimming pared 2 bases from V and 4 bases from J, leaving 14 bases between.

The chain combines TRBV30 with TRBJ2-7; D uncertain. CDR1 and CDR2 from the germline V gene are GTSNPN and SVGIG (reference sequence). The CDR3 spans 11 residues. Trimming removed 3 bases from V and 3 bases from J, with 6 bases in between. The CDR3 region is CAWSAGYEQYF. CDR3 DNA: TGTGCCTGGAGCGCAGGCTACGAGCAGTACTTC.

The V gene is TRBV19, the J gene TRBJ1-1, with D tentatively TRBD1 (5 bases). This CDR3 region has 13 residues. V was cut by 7 bases and J by 0 bases, with 9 bases left in between. Germline V gene lookup returns CDR1 LNHDA and CDR2 SQIVND (reference sequence). CDR3 loop: CASKAGMNTEAFF. Written as DNA, the CDR3 is TGTGCCAGTAAGGCAGGGATGAACACTGAAGCTTTCTTT.

The rearrangement links TRBV11-2 to TRBJ2-7; tentatively, D is TRBD2 (5 bases). V was cut by 5 bases and J by 0 bases, with 14 bases left in between. Germline V lookup: CDR1 SGHAT, CDR2 FQNNGV. The CDR3 contains 15 residues. CDR3 loop: CASSPGSRDSYEQYF. The CDR3 DNA is TGTGCCAGCAGCCCTGGATCCCGGGACTCCTACGAGCAGTACTTC.

The rearrangement uses TRBV4-2 and TRBJ1-5; D is undetermined. CDR1 LGHNA and CDR2 YNFKEQ come from the germline V gene. V lost 0 bases and J 9 bases, leaving 15 bases between the germline ends. This CDR3 region has 15 residues. The CDR3 sequence is CASSQDIRGLRPQHF. DNA of the CDR3: TGTGCCAGCAGCCAAGATATCCGGGGTTTAAGGCCCCAGCATTTT.

The genes are TRBV28 and TRBJ1-2, with TRBD1 matching 7 bases. The germline V gene encodes CDR1 MDHEN and CDR2 SYDVKM. The CDR3 is 14 amino acids. Trimming cost V 8 bases and J 8 bases; bases outside gene matches: 14. The CDR3 spells CASRRLRQGGGYTF. The CDR3 DNA reads TGTGCCAGCCGCCGGCTGAGGCAGGGGGGCGGCTACACCTTC.

The chain links TRBV3-1 (or the pseudogene TRBV3-2) to TRBJ2-1; weak D call: TRBD2 (6 bases). The CDR3 consists of 16 residues. The germline V gene encodes CDR1 LGHDT and CDR2 YNNKEL (reference sequence). Trimming took off 3 bases at V and 4 bases at J, with 16 bases between the two ends. The CDR3 bases are TGTGCCAGCAGCCAGATCAGACTAGACAATTACAATGAGCAGTTCTTC. Encoded protein: CASSQIRLDNYNEQFF.

This clone was picked up a small number of times. The chain uses TRBV7-2 and TRBJ2-3, with 9 bases identical to TRBD2. V trimming: 4 bases; J trimming: 1 base; junction bases outside the gene matches: 0. Per germline, CDR1 SGHTA and CDR2 FQGNSA. The CDR3 contains 14 residues. Here the CDR3 reads CASSSSGGTDTQYF. CDR3 nucleotide sequence: TGTGCCAGCAGCTCTAGCGGGGGCACAGATACGCAGTATTTT.

The V and J genes are TRBV19 and TRBJ1-2; perhaps TRBD1 as D (6 bases). This CDR3 contains 14 residues. CDR1 LNHDA and CDR2 SQIVND come from the germline V gene (reference sequence). Between the trimmed V and J ends, which lost 6 bases and 7 bases, there was a span of 18 bases. The DNA of the CDR3 is TGTGCCAGTAGCGTTAGACAGGCTCTGGCTGGCTACACCTTC. It translates to CASSVRQALAGYTF.

V is TRBV4-2 and J is TRBJ2-2, with 9 bases lining up with TRBD1. Germline CDR1 LGHNA, CDR2 YNFKEQ. The CDR3 is made up of 18 amino acids. Trimming cost V 4 bases and J 5 bases; bases outside gene matches: 14. The CDR3, as DNA: TGTGCCAGCAGCCGGACAGGGGTTGGCGGGAGCCGGACCGGGGAGCTGTTTTTT. This encodes CASSRTGVGGSRTGELFF.

The V call is TRBV6-5, the J call TRBJ2-2, with D perhaps matching TRBD2 (6 bases). Germline assignment: CDR1 MNHEY and CDR2 SVGAGI. This CDR3 spans 14 amino acids. V was trimmed by 7 bases and J by 4 bases, leaving 13 bases between them. The CDR3 is CASKRDFITGELFF. The CDR3 nucleotides are TGTGCCAGCAAACGGGACTTTATCACCGGGGAGCTGTTTTTT.

The V and J genes are TRBV30 and TRBJ1-6, with 8 bases that match TRBD1. From germline, CDR1 is GTSNPN and CDR2 SVGIG (reference sequence). This CDR3 contains 14 residues. V dropped 0 bases and J dropped 8; count of bases not matched to a gene: 3. CDR3 region: CAWSVSGGDSPLHF. CDR3 nucleotides: TGTGCCTGGAGTGTGTCAGGGGGCGATTCACCCCTCCACTTT.

Only a few counts were recorded for this clone. The J gene is TRBJ2-7, the V gene TRBV3-1 (or the pseudogene TRBV3-2), with 8 bases that match TRBD1. This CDR3 region has 13 residues. V shed 0 bases and J 7 bases; nucleotides not matched to a gene: 2. Germline V gene sequence: CDR1 LGHDT, CDR2 YNNKEL (reference sequence). CDR3 DNA: TGTGCCAGCAGCCAAGATTGGGACAGGGAGCAGTACTTC. Translated, it gives CASSQDWDREQYF.

V is TRBV5-1 and J is TRBJ2-1; TRBD2 matches at 7 bases. Losses at the gene ends were 4 bases for V and 0 bases for J; bases not matched to a gene: 7. Germline CDR1 is SGHRS and CDR2 is YFSETQ. This CDR3 has 16 amino acids. CDR3 DNA sequence: TGCGCCAGCAGCCTAACTAGCGCTAGCTCCTACAATGAGCAGTTCTTC. Amino acid sequence: CASSLTSASSYNEQFF.

This clone was seen once. J is TRBJ1-6 and V is TRBV13; possible D gene TRBD1, 5 bases. V was cut by 5 bases and J by 7 bases, with 18 bases left in between. CDR1 and CDR2 (germline): PRHDT, FYEKMQ (reference sequence). This CDR3 is 16 amino acids long. CDR3 DNA: TGTGCCAGCAGCGGCCAGGGTGGGCTGGGAAATTCACCCCTCCACTTT. Protein sequence: CASSGQGGLGNSPLHF.

The chain combines TRBV19 with TRBJ2-5; weak D call: TRBD1 (5 bases). The V end was cut by 5 bases, the J end by 5 bases, with 12 bases between. The germline CDR1 and CDR2 sequences are LNHDA and SQIVND (reference sequence). The CDR3 length is 13 residues. CDR3 residues: CASSAANRETQYF. CDR3 coding DNA: TGTGCCAGTAGTGCCGCCAACAGGGAGACCCAGTACTTC. The full variable domain, in which reference TRBV19 and TRBJ2-5 provide the parts outside the CDR3, is DGGITQSPKYLFRKEGQNVTLSCEQNLNHDAMYWYRQDPGQGLRLIYYSQIVNDFQKGDIAEGYSVSREKKESFPLTVTSAQKNPTAFYLCASSAANRETQYFGPGTRLLVL.

This chain links TRBV19 with TRBJ1-5; D perhaps matches TRBD1 (5 bases). Trimming left V 6 bases short and J 4 bases short, with 10 bases between. Germline CDR1 LNHDA, CDR2 SQIVND (reference sequence). The CDR3 consists of 13 residues. Written as DNA, the CDR3 is TGTGCCAGTAGGTCAGGGTTGAATCAGCCCCAGCATTTT. It specifies CASRSGLNQPQHF.

This clone was seen a handful of times. The chain carries TRBV19 and TRBJ2-2; possible D gene TRBD1, 6 bases. CDR1 and CDR2 (germline): LNHDA, SQIVND (reference sequence). CDR3 length: 15 residues. Trimming stripped 3 bases from V and 9 bases from J, with 17 bases between. CDR3 in amino acids: CASSIGSQGSRELFF. CDR3 nucleotides: TGTGCCAGTAGTATCGGATCACAGGGATCCAGGGAGCTGTTTTTT.

This clone showed up just a few times. V is TRBV6-5 and J is TRBJ2-7, with 11 bases identical to TRBD2. The length of the CDR3 is 14 residues. Germline V lookup: CDR1 MNHEY, CDR2 SVGAGI. The V segment lost 7 bases and the J segment 3 bases; nucleotides outside the gene matches: 5. The CDR3 sequence: CASKLGLAVYEQYF. CDR3 DNA: TGTGCCAGCAAACTGGGACTAGCGGTCTACGAGCAGTACTTC.

The chain employs TRBV19 and TRBJ1-1; 7 nucleotides line up with TRBD1. J lost 1 base, V lost 7 bases, and 12 bases had no gene match. Germline V gene lookup returns CDR1 LNHDA and CDR2 SQIVND (reference sequence). The CDR3 contains 16 residues. DNA of the CDR3: TGTGCCAGTACCAGCCTTTCACAGGGGAGGAACACTGAAGCTTTCTTT. Encoded protein: CASTSLSQGRNTEAFF.

CDR3 in amino acids: CASSLGGRELFF. CDR3 DNA: TGCGCCAGCAGCCTGGGGGGGAGGGAGCTGTTTTTT. This chain joins TRBV4-3 and TRBJ2-2; 7 nucleotides line up with TRBD2. This CDR3 has 12 residues. CDR1 is LGHNA and CDR2 is YSLEER in the germline V gene. Germline trimming cut 4 bases from V and 9 bases from J; bases unmatched to any gene: 2.